The next 8 T cell receptor beta chains were all read from a single sample in a study of Graves' ophthalmopathy and Graves' hyperthyroidism. Amplified material comprised TCR beta CDR3 regions derived from RNA transcripts. Second-round multiplex PCR followed a first-round RT-PCR using HTBI primers. TCRdb re-derived calls from the multiplex PCR reads in MiXCR, one entry per CDR3 protein. Altogether about 370,000 distinct CDR3 sequences are present, 15% to 20% being singletons, with the ten largest covering 2.4%. Sequencing used peripheral blood. Every receptor here comes from an adult woman with stable Graves' hyperthyroidism.

This clonotype was detected many times. The chain couples TRBV27 to TRBJ1-5, with D hard to call. This CDR3 is built from 13 residues. Trimming removed 5 bases at V and 5 bases at J, with 10 bases between. Looked up from germline, CDR1 is MNHEY and CDR2 is SMNVEV (reference sequence). The CDR3 sequence: CASSPGRDQPQHF. The CDR3 DNA follows: TGTGCCAGCAGTCCTGGCCGGGATCAGCCCCAGCATTTT.

The table lists this clonotype with many counts. The rearrangement links TRBV20-1 to TRBJ2-5, with no clear D. The CDR3 totals 13 residues. Trimming cost V 3 bases and J 2 bases, with 10 bases left between them. Germline lookup yields CDR1 DFQATT and CDR2 SNEGSKA (reference sequence). The CDR3 nucleotides read TGCAGTGCTAGTGGCACAGCTCAAGAGACCCAGTACTTC. Its translation is CSASGTAQETQYF.

This clonotype was observed once. The chain has TRBV25-1 and TRBJ2-5; 7 positions agree with TRBD1. Germline CDR1 MGHDK, CDR2 SYGVNS. The CDR3 totals 15 residues. After removal of 4 bases from V and 1 base from J, the junction contained 6 bases not matched to a gene. Here the CDR3 reads CASSGHRGAQETQYF. For the CDR3, the DNA is TGTGCCAGCAGTGGCCACAGGGGCGCCCAAGAGACCCAGTACTTC.

This rearrangement joins TRBV7-2 to TRBJ1-1, with D unresolved. Germline V CDR1 and CDR2: SGHTA, FQGNSA. Trimming removed 3 bases from V and 1 base from J, with 12 bases in between. The CDR3 runs 15 residues. The CDR3 coding sequence is TGTGCCAGCAGCTTCCGTCTTAGGCCGAACACTGAAGCTTTCTTT. Protein sequence: CASSFRLRPNTEAFF.

This clonotype was recorded at least ten times. The CDR3 sequence is CASSQRGGKDTEAFF. The CDR3 DNA follows: TGCGCCAGCAGCCAACGTGGGGGGAAGGACACTGAAGCTTTCTTT. The rearrangement joins TRBV5-1 to TRBJ1-1, with a weak D call TRBD1 (5 bases). Deletions cut 4 bases from V and 3 bases from J, with 16 bases between. Germline V lookup: CDR1 SGHRS, CDR2 YFSETQ. The CDR3 has 15 residues.

This clonotype was recorded a few times. This chain connects TRBV27 to TRBJ2-2, with D uncertain. CDR3 length: 12 amino acids. CDR1 and CDR2 from the germline V gene are MNHEY and SMNVEV (reference sequence). V was cut by 8 bases and J by 7 bases, with 11 bases left in between. CDR3 sequence: CASWKVGGELFF. In nucleotides, the CDR3 is TGTGCCAGCTGGAAAGTGGGCGGGGAGCTGTTTTTT.

This clonotype was recorded many times. V usage is TRBV3-1 and J usage is TRBJ2-7; a possible D gene is TRBD2 (6 bases). CDR1 and CDR2 (germline): LGHDT, YNNKEL (reference sequence). Trimming stripped 2 bases from V and 2 bases from J, with 13 bases between. This CDR3 contains 15 residues. This CDR3 is CASSQFLSGPYEQYF. The CDR3 DNA reads as TGTGCCAGCAGCCAATTTCTGAGCGGGCCCTACGAGCAGTACTTC.

This clonotype was detected many times. The chain's CDR3 is CASSQVLDRVWAEAFF. In nucleotides, the CDR3 is TGCGCCAGCAGCCAAGTGTTGGACAGGGTATGGGCTGAAGCTTTCTTT. The rearrangement links TRBV4-1 to TRBJ1-1; 8 bases align to TRBD1. The CDR3 totals 16 residues. Trimming cost V 1 base and J 6 bases; bases outside gene matches: 10. Germline lookup yields CDR1 MGHRA and CDR2 YSYEKL.